This record covers a single T cell receptor (beta chain). Its specific antigen is unknown. Nothing much larger sits one base from this clone, and base qualities are not available. TCRbeta CDR3 regions were amplified by multiplexed two-step PCR using Vbeta-specific forward primers and Jbeta-specific reverse primers. TCRbeta libraries were sequenced on an Illumina instrument through the immunoSEQ service. The paper's data handling went like this. V, D and J genes were assigned using IMGT annotation, and counts were corrected for multiplex PCR bias using synthetic CDR3 analogues. In the immunoSEQ Analyzer, repertoire clonality was calculated as one minus the normalized Shannon entropy. Clonal expansion was defined using Fisher's exact test with Benjamini-Hochberg false discovery rate control and a two-tailed threshold of P<0.01. Sourced from immuneACCESS, this table was stored by TCRdb with only in-frame sequences that have V and J called. A share of the clones is absent; for the studies checked, an unresolved V gene accounts for under half, and the remainder has no known explanation. For V, J and clone size, that table is used; D and trimming come from the DNA. Present in this sample are fewer than 25,000 clones, about 79% of which were seen just once. The top ten hold 0.75% to 0.95% of the sample.

FACS was used to sort naive T cells as CD45RA+ cells and memory T cells as CD45RO+ CD4+ or CD8+ cells. A couple of healthy control subjects provided the T cells used for TCR sequencing. Sorted T cell subsets that were not stimulated were used as baseline controls for the mixed lymphocyte reactions. The Qiagen DNeasy Blood & Tissue Kit was used to extract genomic DNA. This sample was taken from a study of regulatory dendritic cells for organ transplantation (dated by TCRdb to 2016 to 2017). Background for the entire study: Sorted naive and memory CD4+ and CD8+ T cells had their TCRbeta repertoires sequenced both before and after allostimulation with either regulatory or mature dendritic cells.

General study outcomes and caveats: Among the resting subsets, memory CD8+ T cells contained the most alloreactive TCR clonotypes. The repertoires of naive CD4+ and CD8+ T cells were highly diverse, while memory cell repertoires were less diverse, with memory CD8+ cells being the most oligoclonal. In both subjects, allostimulation led to expansion of memory CD8+ clones, though the expansion induced by regulatory dendritic cells appeared to be more limited than that induced by mature dendritic cells. The authors pointed out considerable heterogeneity between individuals in the alloreactive memory CD8+ T cell pool, and only two subjects were sequenced.

Here V drops 5 bases and J drops 7 bases, and the junction holds 11 bases not matched to any gene. Sequences SGHTA (CDR1) and FQGTGA (CDR2) are obtained from the germline V gene. Measured from the cysteine to the phenylalanine, the CDR3 is 16 residues long. The read is trimmed to its CDR3 DNA, 48 bases read in frame from base 1. The sequencing input was memory CD4+ T cells from blood. The cell subset or site tag for this specimen amounts to: CD45RO+ memory T cells. The clonotype comes from a human donor in good health. The receptor chain draws on TRBV7-3 and TRBJ2-3, and TRBD2 matches 11 of the central bases. The encoded CDR3 is CASSPSVSGGAYTQYF. In nucleotides, the sequence is TGTGCCAGCAGCCCAAGCGTTAGCGGGGGGGCATATACGCAGTATTTT.